These 10 T cell receptor beta chains were all obtained from the same sample, sequenced in a study of radiotherapy plus CTLA-4 blockade in lung cancer. Assay: immunoSEQ multiplex PCR; the TCRdb copy retains only in-frame clones and omits some. This table has 55,000 to 80,000 clones, more than 75% appearing once. Specimen: peripheral blood, collected from a patient treated with radiotherapy plus ipilimumab. Every receptor here comes from a human donor with non-small cell lung cancer that progressed on radiotherapy plus ipilimumab.

The chain joins TRBV10-2 to TRBJ1-2, with unresolved D. V was trimmed by 0 bases and J by 5 bases, leaving 10 bases between them. The V gene's germline CDR1 is WSHSY and CDR2 SAAADI. This CDR3 comprises 14 residues. Written as DNA, the CDR3 is TGCGCCAGCAGTGAGTCGACGGATATTTATGGCTACACCTTC. Amino acid sequence: CASSESTDIYGYTF.

The rearrangement joins TRBV2 to TRBJ1-1, with a weak D call TRBD1 (5 bases). From germline, CDR1 is SNHLY and CDR2 FYNNEI. V was cut by 7 bases and J by 5 bases, with 8 bases left in between. The CDR3 covers 11 residues. The CDR3 is CASMRGTEAFF. In nucleotides, the CDR3 is TGTGCCAGCATGAGGGGTACTGAAGCTTTCTTT.

The chain recombines TRBV28 with TRBJ1-4; possibly TRBD1 for D (6 bases). The CDR3 loop spans 16 amino acids. The V and J ends lost 7 bases and 0 bases respectively, with 15 bases between them. Per the germline V gene, CDR1 is MDHEN and CDR2 is SYDVKM. CDR3 nucleotide sequence: TGTGCCAGCACTGATAACAGGGCCGCAACTAATGAAAAACTGTTTTTT. It translates to CASTDNRAATNEKLFF.

V gene TRBV4-1 combines with J gene TRBJ2-1, with 9 bases aligning to TRBD2. This CDR3 is built from 16 residues. Germline-derived CDR1 and CDR2 are MGHRA and YSYEKL. After removal of 6 bases from V and 0 bases from J, the junction contained 6 bases not matched to a gene. The CDR3 sequence: CASRGQLAGSYNEQFF. In DNA form, the CDR3 reads TGCGCCAGCAGGGGGCAACTAGCGGGCTCCTACAATGAGCAGTTCTTC.

This clone was detected only once. V and J are TRBV28 and TRBJ1-4; tentative D call: TRBD1 (6 bases). CDR1 and CDR2 (germline): MDHEN, SYDVKM. V was cut by 3 bases and J by 5 bases, with 10 bases left in between. The CDR3 loop spans 14 amino acids. Here the CDR3 reads CASSFPQGNEKLFF. DNA for the CDR3: TGTGCCAGCAGTTTCCCCCAGGGGAATGAAAAACTGTTTTTT. The full variable domain, its missing parts supplied by reference TRBV28 and TRBJ1-4, is DVKVTQSSRYLVKRTGEKVFLECVQDMDHENMFWYRQDPGLGLRLIYFSYDVKMKEKGDIPEGYSVSREKKERFSLILESASTNQTSMYLCASSFPQGNEKLFFGSGTQLSVL.

The V and J genes are TRBV4-1 and TRBJ2-6, with 9 bases fitting TRBD1. Germline assignment: CDR1 MGHRA and CDR2 YSYEKL. CDR3 length: 20 residues. After removal of 4 bases from V and 1 base from J, the junction contained 14 bases not matched to a gene. The CDR3 loop is CASSPSMGGQGVSGANVLTF. The CDR3 DNA sequence: TGCGCCAGCAGCCCCAGTATGGGGGGACAGGGTGTATCTGGGGCCAACGTCCTGACTTTC.

In the case of this clone: Other DNA sequences within the sample encode an identical CDR3. This sequence joins TRBV29-1 and TRBJ1-2, with D unclear. Trimming stripped 3 bases from V and 7 bases from J, with 3 bases between. This CDR3 has 9 residues. Germline lookup yields CDR1 SQVTM and CDR2 ANQGSEA. This CDR3 is CSVDPGYTF. Here the CDR3 DNA reads TGCAGCGTTGACCCTGGCTACACCTTC.

This clone appeared a few times. The V call is TRBV6-1, the J call TRBJ2-1; perhaps D is TRBD1 or TRBD2 (5 bases each). The CDR3 is 15 residues long. The germline V and J ends were trimmed by 8 bases and 8 bases, with 22 bases remaining between them. Germline loops: CDR1 MNHNS, CDR2 SASEGT. The CDR3 DNA follows: TGTGCCAGCTCCACGTCAGGGAGTGGTTCCGATGAGCAGTTCTTC. Protein product: CASSTSGSGSDEQFF.

The CDR3 is CASRRGPDSYEQYF. CDR3 sequence (DNA): TGTGCCAGCAGAAGGGGACCCGACTCCTACGAGCAGTACTTC. V and J are TRBV2 and TRBJ2-7, with D perhaps given as TRBD1 or TRBD2 (5 bases each). CDR1 SNHLY and CDR2 FYNNEI come from the germline V gene. There are 14 residues in the CDR3. V was pared by 6 bases and J by 0 bases, with 12 bases between. Supplemented by reference TRBV2 and TRBJ2-7, the full variable domain reads EPEVTQTPSHQVTQMGQEVILRCVPISNHLYFYWYRQILGQKVEFLVSFYNNEISEKSEIFDDQFSVERPDGSNFTLKIRSTKLEDSAMYFCASRRGPDSYEQYFGPGTRLTVT.

The chain has TRBV28 and TRBJ1-5, with D maybe TRBD1 (5 bases). Per the germline V gene, CDR1 is MDHEN and CDR2 is SYDVKM. The V end lost 4 bases, the J end lost 3 bases, and 13 bases lay between the germline ends. The CDR3 is made up of 15 amino acids. CDR3 in amino acids: CASSSPGRINQPQHF. CDR3 sequence (DNA): TGTGCCAGCAGTTCTCCGGGACGGATCAATCAGCCCCAGCATTTT.